This T cell receptor (beta chain) came from a study of cytomegalovirus exposure and HLA in healthy donors. Study-wide context: Prior work identified under 130 million unique TCR beta sequences in 150 million to 200 million T cells. Study results and limitations: TCR beta sequences reportedly predicted most subjects' HLA-A and HLA-B alleles accurately. Association with HLA alleles at 0.05 false discovery rate was found for 16,951 TCR beta sequences in a later analysis.

Among the donors, all were healthy bone marrow donors. Worth noting for this clone: Its matching antigen is unknown.

In the PCR, 60 Vbeta and 13 Jbeta primers were used. Produced via immunoSEQ multiplex PCR; TCRdb's table is partial and in-frame only. This sample has 100,000 to 150,000 clones, with 6.5% to 9.5% found just once. Sequenced: PBMCs. The receptor was isolated from a man aged 40-49 years in good health and CMV-seronegative.

CDR3 residues: CASSFNANTDTQYF. In DNA, the CDR3 is TGTGCCAGCAGTTTTAATGCTAATACAGATACGCAGTATTTT. The rearrangement uses TRBV27 and TRBJ2-3; D is ambiguous. CDR3 length: 14 amino acids. Germline lookup yields CDR1 MNHEY and CDR2 SMNVEV (reference sequence). Between the trimmed V and J ends, which lost 3 bases and 3 bases, there was a span of 10 bases.